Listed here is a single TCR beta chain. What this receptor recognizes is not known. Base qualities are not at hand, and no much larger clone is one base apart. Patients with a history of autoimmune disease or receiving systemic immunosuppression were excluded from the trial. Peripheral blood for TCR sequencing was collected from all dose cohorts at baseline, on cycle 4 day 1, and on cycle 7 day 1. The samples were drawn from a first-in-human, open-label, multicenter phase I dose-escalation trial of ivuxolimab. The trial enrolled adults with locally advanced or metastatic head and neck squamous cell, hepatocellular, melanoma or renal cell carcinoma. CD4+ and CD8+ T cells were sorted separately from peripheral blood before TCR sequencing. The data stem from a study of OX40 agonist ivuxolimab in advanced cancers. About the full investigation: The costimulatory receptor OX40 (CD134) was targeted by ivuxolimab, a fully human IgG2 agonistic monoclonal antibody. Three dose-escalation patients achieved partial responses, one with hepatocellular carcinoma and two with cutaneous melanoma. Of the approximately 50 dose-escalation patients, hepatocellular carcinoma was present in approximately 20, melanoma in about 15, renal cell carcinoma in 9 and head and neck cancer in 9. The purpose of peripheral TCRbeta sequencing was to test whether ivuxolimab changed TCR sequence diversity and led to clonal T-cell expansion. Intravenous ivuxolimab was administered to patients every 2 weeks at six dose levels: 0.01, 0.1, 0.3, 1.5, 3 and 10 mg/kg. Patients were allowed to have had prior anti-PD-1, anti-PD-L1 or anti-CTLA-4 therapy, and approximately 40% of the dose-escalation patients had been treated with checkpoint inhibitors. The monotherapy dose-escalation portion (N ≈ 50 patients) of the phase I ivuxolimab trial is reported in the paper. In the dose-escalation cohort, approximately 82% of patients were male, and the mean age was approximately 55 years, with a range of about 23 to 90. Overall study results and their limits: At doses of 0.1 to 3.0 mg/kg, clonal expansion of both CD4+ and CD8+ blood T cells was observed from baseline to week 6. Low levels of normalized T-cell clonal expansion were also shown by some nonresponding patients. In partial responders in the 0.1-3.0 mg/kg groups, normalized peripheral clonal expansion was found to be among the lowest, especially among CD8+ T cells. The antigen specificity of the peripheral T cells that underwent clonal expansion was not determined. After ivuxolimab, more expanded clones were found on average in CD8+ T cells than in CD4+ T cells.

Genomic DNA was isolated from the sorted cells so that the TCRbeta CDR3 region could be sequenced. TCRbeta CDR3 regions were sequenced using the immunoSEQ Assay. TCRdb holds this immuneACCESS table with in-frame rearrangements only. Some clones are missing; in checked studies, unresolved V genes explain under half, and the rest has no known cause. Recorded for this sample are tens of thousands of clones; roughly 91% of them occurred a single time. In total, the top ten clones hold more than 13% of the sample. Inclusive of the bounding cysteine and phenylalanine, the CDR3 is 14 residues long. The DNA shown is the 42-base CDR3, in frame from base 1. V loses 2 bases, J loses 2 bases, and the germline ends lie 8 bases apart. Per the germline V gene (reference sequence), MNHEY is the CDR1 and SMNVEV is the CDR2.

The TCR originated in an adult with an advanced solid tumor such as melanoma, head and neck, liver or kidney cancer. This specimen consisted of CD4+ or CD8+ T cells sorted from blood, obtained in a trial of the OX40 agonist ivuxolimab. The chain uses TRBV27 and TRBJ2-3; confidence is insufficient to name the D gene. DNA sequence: TGTGCCAGCAGTTTAAGTCTCCCCACAGATACGCAGTATTTT. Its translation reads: CASSLSLPTDTQYF.